This TCR beta chain emerged from a study of shared clonotypes between healthy human individuals (TCRdb year 2020). Broadly, across the study: The cohort comprised two women and a few men aged 18 to 49 years. To increase sequencing depth and limit assay-specific biases, TCR repertoire library preparation and sequencing were carried out by different laboratories using diverse techniques. Each donor's leukapheresis produced roughly between roughly 0.85 and 10 billion PBMCs. To estimate repertoire size and how much clonotypes are shared between individuals, the study performed deep sequencing of blood TCR repertoires from 4 to 6 healthy adults. For each donor, three plates each were used for CD4 naive and CD4 memory, two plates were used for CD8 naive, and one plate was used for CD8 memory. Study-wide conclusions, independent of this receptor: Higher generation probabilities were observed for clonotypes shared by all four sorted-subset donors than for non-shared clonotypes. Naive subsets generally had larger estimated clonotype richness than memory subsets did. The genetic and exposure-history diversity represented was limited by the small number of donors. Sampling was limited to blood, and TCR repertoires in tissue likely differ from TCR repertoires in blood. Rarefaction of sorted-subset datasets indicated incomplete sequencing despite the large sequencing depth. Based on pairwise subsampling, the degree of clonotype sharing among donors was expected to be affected by sequencing depth. Across a few donors, 5% to 6% of naive CD4, 3% to 3.5% of naive CD8, roughly 2.2% of memory CD4, and under 0.45% of memory CD8 clonotypes were shared.

Using the deep immunoSEQ assay, TCR CDR3 regions were amplified from genomic DNA by multiplex PCR. Genomic DNA extracted from each cell subset was distributed evenly over all wells of several immunoSEQ 96-well plates, and each plate served as one replicate. Each replicate PCR for sorted subsets received about 180 ng genomic DNA, equal to about 30,000 T cell genomes. Purified libraries were measured with a Qubit 3.0 fluorometer, size-checked on a Bioanalyzer 2100, and measured again with the KAPA Library Quantification kit. Every immunoSEQ 96-well plate was sequenced on a separate single-read 150-cycle Illumina NextSeq 550 flow cell. The authors processed their data as follows. Because the immunoSEQ output included only junctional sequences and no quality scores, the filtering could not be the same as the filtering used for full-length reads. Sequences were annotated with PyIR, a Python wrapper for IgBLAST v1.9, and V/J genes and CDR3 were assigned using IMGT germline references. Reads with weak V/J assignments (E-value above 1e-6), missing CDR3, stop codons, out-of-frame junctions, or ambiguous translated residues were removed. V3J clonotypes were defined by identical inferred V gene, J gene, and CDR3 amino acid sequence. Percentage overlap between repertoires was calculated by dividing the number of shared unique clonotypes by the size of the smaller repertoire. RTK rarefaction, the Chao1 estimator, and Recon v2.1 estimates of unobserved clonotypes were used to assess repertoire richness. Generation probabilities were computed with OLGA for all TCRbeta clonotypes obtained by the gDNA method from four donors. This immuneACCESS table, as held by TCRdb, lists in-frame sequences with V and J called but not all clones. Of the missing ones, under half trace to an unresolved V gene in checked studies; the others have no known cause. Clone size and the V and J calls come from that table; the DNA yielded D and trimming. In this sample the table shows about 1.5 million clones, approximately 98% of which occur a single time. The ten largest clones represent roughly 0.4% of the sample.

Donors were healthy HIV-negative adults with no recently reported acute infections or vaccinations. All donors were Caucasian adults living in Nashville, Tennessee, USA. Magnetic negative selection was used to enrich CD4+ T cells, after which naive cells were positively selected on CD45RA and the negative fraction became the memory subset. Blood was obtained by leukapheresis, after which PBMCs were separated by Ficoll-Histopaque density gradient centrifugation and cryopreserved in liquid nitrogen vapor phase. Analytical flow cytometry was used to check the purity and quantity of each magnetically sorted T cell population. Each sorted fraction had its genomic DNA isolated and then quantified by UV absorbance on a Nanodrop 2000c. The count of this clone is one. Its specific antigen is unknown. Base qualities are missing; no much larger clone stands one base away. Reading the germline V gene gives CDR1 MNHEY and CDR2 SVGAGI. The CDR3 starts with the cysteine, ends with the phenylalanine, and has 15 residues. The retained sequence is limited to the CDR3, 45 bases, with the frame set at the first base. V gives up 5 bases and J gives up 9 bases, and the segment between their germline ends measures 23 bases.

The chain is assembled from TRBV6-5 and TRBJ2-7; TRBD1 could be the D gene, as 7 bases match. Sequences were obtained from naive CD4+ T cells sorted from blood. Sample cell subset or site, as interpreted from the label and publication: CD45RA+ positively selected. The sequence derives from a man under 40 in good health. The CDR3 amino acid sequence is: CASSLLRDSGLVQYF. The nucleotide sequence is TGTGCCAGCAGTCTGCTCCGGGACAGCGGGTTGGTGCAGTACTTC.